This T cell receptor beta chain was captured by sequencing in a study of T cell responses to AZD1222 COVID-19 vaccine. Whole-study findings and limits: The study found vaccine-associated CD4 TCRs spanning spike, dominant at 160-218 and 743-854. Possibly, clonal diversity was underestimated; donors were largely white British and included more females.

The junction had 11 bases not matched to a gene; V was cut back by 7 bases and J by 6 bases. The CDR3 is 15 amino acids. Germline CDR1 is SGHDT and CDR2 is YYEEEE. This table comes from immunoSEQ multiplex PCR, and its TCRdb copy is limited to in-frame clones, with some not included. The sample consists of more than 85,000 clones, 70% to 90% of them appearing once. About this clone: Its antigen is undetermined.

The material sequenced was peripheral blood, taken on day 0 of AZD1222 vaccination. The chain uses TRBV5-6 and TRBJ2-2; 8 bases are a match to TRBD1. The sequence was obtained from an adult in good health. CDR3 protein: CASGTRTGFAGELFF. DNA of the CDR3: TGTGCCAGCGGCACCAGGACAGGGTTCGCCGGGGAGCTGTTTTTT.